This T cell receptor beta chain emerged from a study of T-cell memory formation after mild COVID-19. Study-level background: The two donors had largely donor-specific TCR clusters.

Looked up from germline, CDR1 is SGDLS and CDR2 is YYNGEE. The CDR3 contains 15 residues. Trimming took off 1 base at V and 0 bases at J, with 5 bases between the two ends. Study-wide results and caveats: Shrinking CD4+ clones were chiefly CM and EM; CD8+ ones were chiefly EMRA.

Constant-segment primers served in 5'RACE that generated TCR alpha and TCR beta cDNA libraries bearing sample barcodes and UMIs. TCRdb ran MiXCR on the 5' RACE reads and lists one entry per CDR3 protein. The table has 290,000 or so distinct CDR3 sequences, just under 20% seen once. Concerning this clonotype: The antigen remains undetermined.

The receptor comes from a man younger than 35 who had mild COVID-19 (a few samples of this study predate the infection). Cell type and time point are not known. The rearrangement links TRBV9 to TRBJ2-6; D is possibly TRBD1 (5 bases). The sequenced sample consisted of PBMCs or a T cell subset sorted from them (not recorded which). CDR3 DNA sequence: TGTGCCAGCAGCGTACAGGGCTCTGGGGCCAACGTCCTGACTTTC. Its translation is CASSVQGSGANVLTF.